This T cell receptor beta chain derives from a study of radiotherapy plus CTLA-4 blockade in lung cancer. The CDR3 is 14 residues long. J was trimmed by 4 bases and V by 6 bases; bases with no gene match: 4. In germline, CDR1 is MNHNY, CDR2 SVGAGI (reference sequence). A word on this clone: Its specificity is not known.

General study results and limits: Subsequent to radiotherapy plus ipilimumab, tumor-derived TCR clones underwent expansion in blood.

The table came from immunoSEQ multiplex PCR; TCRdb's copy has only in-frame clones and leaves some out. The data hold about 49,000 clones, with 85% observed a single time. Focal radiation plus CTLA-4 blockade with ipilimumab was given to patients with chemo-refractory metastatic non-small-cell lung cancer. This receptor was taken from a human donor with non-small cell lung cancer whose response to radiotherapy plus ipilimumab could not be evaluated. Sequenced material: peripheral blood, taken from a patient treated with radiotherapy plus ipilimumab. The rearrangement links TRBV6-6 to TRBJ2-2; TRBD1 aligns across 8 bases. This chain's CDR3 is CASRQGASTGELFF. CDR3 sequence (DNA): TGTGCCAGCAGGCAGGGGGCCAGCACCGGGGAGCTGTTTTTT.